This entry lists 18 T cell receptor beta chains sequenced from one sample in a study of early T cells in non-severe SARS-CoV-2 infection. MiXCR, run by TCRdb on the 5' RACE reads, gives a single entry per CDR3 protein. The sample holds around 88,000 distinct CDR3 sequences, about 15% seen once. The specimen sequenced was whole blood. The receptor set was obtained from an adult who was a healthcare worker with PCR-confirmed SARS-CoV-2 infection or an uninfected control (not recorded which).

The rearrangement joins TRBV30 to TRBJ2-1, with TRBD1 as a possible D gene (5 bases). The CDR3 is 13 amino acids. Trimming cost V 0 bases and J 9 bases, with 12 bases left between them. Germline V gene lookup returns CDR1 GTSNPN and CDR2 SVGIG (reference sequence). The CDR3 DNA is TGTGCCTGGAGTGTAGGGATTAGGGGTGAGCAGTTCTTC. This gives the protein CAWSVGIRGEQFF.

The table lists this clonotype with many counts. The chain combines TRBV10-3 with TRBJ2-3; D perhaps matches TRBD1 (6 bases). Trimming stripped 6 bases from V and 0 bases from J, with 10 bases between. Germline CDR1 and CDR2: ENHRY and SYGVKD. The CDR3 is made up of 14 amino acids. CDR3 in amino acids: CAIRQGTSTDTQYF. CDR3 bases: TGTGCCATCAGACAGGGAACTAGCACAGATACGCAGTATTTT.

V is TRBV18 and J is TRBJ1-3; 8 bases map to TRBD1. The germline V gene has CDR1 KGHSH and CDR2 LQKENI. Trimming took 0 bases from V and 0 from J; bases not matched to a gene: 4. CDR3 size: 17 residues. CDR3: CASSPPTGVISGNTIYF. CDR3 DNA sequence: TGTGCCAGCTCACCACCGACAGGGGTCATCTCTGGAAACACCATATATTTT.

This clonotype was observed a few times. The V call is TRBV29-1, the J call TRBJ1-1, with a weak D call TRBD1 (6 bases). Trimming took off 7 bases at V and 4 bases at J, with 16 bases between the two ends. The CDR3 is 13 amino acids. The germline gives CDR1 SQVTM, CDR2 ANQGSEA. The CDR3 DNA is TGCAGCGATAACCGCAGGGGCGGCACTGAAGCTTTCTTT. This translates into CSDNRRGGTEAFF.

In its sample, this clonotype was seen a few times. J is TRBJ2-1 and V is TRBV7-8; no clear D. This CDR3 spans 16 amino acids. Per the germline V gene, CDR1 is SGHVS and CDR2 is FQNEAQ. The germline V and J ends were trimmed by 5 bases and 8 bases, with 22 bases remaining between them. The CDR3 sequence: CASSANLRILEDEQFF. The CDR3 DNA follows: TGTGCCAGCAGCGCCAACCTAAGGATACTTGAGGATGAGCAGTTCTTC.

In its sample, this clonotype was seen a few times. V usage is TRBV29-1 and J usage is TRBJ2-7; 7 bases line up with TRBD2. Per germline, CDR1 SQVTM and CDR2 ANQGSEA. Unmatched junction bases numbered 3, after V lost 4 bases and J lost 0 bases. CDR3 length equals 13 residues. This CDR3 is CSVALAVSYEQYF. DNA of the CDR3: TGCAGCGTTGCCCTAGCGGTCTCCTACGAGCAGTACTTC.

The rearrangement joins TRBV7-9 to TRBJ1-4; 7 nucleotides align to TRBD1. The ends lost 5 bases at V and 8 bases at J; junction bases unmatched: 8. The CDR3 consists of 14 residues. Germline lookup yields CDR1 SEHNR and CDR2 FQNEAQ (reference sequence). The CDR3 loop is CASSPTGSIEKLFF. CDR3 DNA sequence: TGTGCCAGCAGCCCGACAGGGAGTATCGAAAAACTGTTTTTT.

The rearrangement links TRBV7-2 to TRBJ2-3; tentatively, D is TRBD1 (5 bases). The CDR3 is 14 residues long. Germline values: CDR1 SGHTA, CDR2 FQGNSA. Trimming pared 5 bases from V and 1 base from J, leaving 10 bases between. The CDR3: CASSPLTGTDTQYF. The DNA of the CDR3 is TGTGCCAGCAGCCCACTGACAGGCACAGATACGCAGTATTTT.

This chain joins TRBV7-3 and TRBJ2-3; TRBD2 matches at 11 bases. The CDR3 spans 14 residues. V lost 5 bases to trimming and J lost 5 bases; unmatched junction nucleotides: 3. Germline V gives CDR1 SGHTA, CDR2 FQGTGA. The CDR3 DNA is TGTGCCAGCAGCGAAACTAGCGGGAGAGATACGCAGTATTTT. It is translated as CASSETSGRDTQYF.

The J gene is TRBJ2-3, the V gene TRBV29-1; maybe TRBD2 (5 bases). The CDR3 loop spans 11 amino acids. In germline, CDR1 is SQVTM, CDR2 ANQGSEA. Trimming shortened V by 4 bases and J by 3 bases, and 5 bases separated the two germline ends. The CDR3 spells CSVGGTDTQYF. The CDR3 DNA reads TGCAGCGTTGGAGGGACAGATACGCAGTATTTT.

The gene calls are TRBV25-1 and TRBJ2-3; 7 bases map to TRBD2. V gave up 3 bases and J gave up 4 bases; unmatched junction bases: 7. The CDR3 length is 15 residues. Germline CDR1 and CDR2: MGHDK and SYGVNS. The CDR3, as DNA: TGTGCCAGCAGTGACGAGTCGGGGAGGGCAGATACGCAGTATTTT. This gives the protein CASSDESGRADTQYF.

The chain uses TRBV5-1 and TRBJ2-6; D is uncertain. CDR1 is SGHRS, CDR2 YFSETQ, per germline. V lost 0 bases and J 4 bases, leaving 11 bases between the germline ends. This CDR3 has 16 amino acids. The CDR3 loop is CASSLVQLGGANVLTF. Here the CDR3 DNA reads TGCGCCAGCAGCTTGGTACAGCTTGGGGGGGCCAACGTCCTGACTTTC.

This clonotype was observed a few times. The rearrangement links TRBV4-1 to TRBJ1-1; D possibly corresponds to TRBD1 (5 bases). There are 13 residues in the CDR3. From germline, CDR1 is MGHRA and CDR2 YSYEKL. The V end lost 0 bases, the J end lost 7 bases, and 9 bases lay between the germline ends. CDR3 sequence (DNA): TGCGCCAGCAGCCAAGATCGAAGGGGTGAAGCTTTCTTT. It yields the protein CASSQDRRGEAFF.

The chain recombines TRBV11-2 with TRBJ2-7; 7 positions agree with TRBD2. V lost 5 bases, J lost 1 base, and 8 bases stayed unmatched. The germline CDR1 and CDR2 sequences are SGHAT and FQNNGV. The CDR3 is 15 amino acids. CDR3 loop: CASSLGTNPSYEQYF. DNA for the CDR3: TGTGCCAGCAGCCTAGGGACTAACCCATCCTACGAGCAGTACTTC.

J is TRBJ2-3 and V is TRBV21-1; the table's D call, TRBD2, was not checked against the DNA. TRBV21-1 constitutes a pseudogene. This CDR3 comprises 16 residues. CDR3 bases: TGTGCCAGCAGCAAAGCTCAGCGGGATTTGACAGATACGCAGTATTTT. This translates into CASSKAQRDLTDTQYF.

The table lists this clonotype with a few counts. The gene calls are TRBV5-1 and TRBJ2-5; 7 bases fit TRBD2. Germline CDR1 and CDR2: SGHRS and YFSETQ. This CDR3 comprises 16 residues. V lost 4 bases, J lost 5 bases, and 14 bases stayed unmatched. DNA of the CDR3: TGCGCCAGCAGCGCCGCGGGGGTTAGCGGCTGGGAGACCCAGTACTTC. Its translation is CASSAAGVSGWETQYF.

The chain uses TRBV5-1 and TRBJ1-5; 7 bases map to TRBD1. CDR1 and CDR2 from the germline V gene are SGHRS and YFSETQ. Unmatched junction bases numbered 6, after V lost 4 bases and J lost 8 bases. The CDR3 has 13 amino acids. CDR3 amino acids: CASSAEGAEPQHF. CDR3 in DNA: TGCGCCAGCAGCGCAGAGGGGGCCGAGCCCCAGCATTTT.

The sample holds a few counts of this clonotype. The CDR3, as DNA: TGTGCCAGCAGCCTATACGGGCCCAACAATGAGCAGTTCTTC. This sequence encodes CASSLYGPNNEQFF. The V call is TRBV3-1, the J call TRBJ2-1; the D is unclear. The CDR3 spans 14 residues. Trimming shortened V by 4 bases and J by 5 bases, and 12 bases separated the two germline ends. The germline gives CDR1 LGHDT, CDR2 YNNKEL (reference sequence).